This TCR beta chain comes out of a study of T cells in Graves' hyperthyroidism and ophthalmopathy. The V end was cut by 5 bases, the J end by 11 bases, with 16 bases between. The CDR3 runs 13 residues. Authors of the study amplified TCR beta CDR3 regions from RNA transcripts. HTBI primers were the set used in a first-round RT-PCR of the TCR CDR3. TCRdb analysed the multiplex PCR reads with MiXCR anew, one entry per CDR3 protein. The sample includes about 640,000 distinct CDR3 sequences, less than 25% of them seen just once. Sequencing input: blood. The sequence derives from a man aged 30 to 45 with Graves' ophthalmopathy. The rearrangement links TRBV12-3 or TRBV12-4 to TRBJ1-5; possibly TRBD1 for D (6 bases). The CDR3 protein is CASSPGRGASQHF. CDR3 sequence (DNA): TGTGCCAGCAGTCCCGGCAGGGGCGCTTCCCAGCATTTT.